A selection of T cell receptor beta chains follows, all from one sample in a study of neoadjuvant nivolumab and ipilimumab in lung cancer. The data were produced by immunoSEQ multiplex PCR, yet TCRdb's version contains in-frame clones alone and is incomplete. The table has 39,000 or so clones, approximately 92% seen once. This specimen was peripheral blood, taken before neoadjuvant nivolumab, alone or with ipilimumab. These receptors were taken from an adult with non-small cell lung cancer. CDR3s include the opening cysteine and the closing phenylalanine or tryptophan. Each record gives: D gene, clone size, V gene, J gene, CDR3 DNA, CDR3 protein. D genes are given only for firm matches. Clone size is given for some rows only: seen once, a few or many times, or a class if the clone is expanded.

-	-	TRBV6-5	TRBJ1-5	TGTGCCAGCAGTTTGGGACATAGCAATCAGCCCCAGCATTTT	CASSLGHSNQPQHF
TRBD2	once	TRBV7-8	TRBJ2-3	TGTGCCAGCAGCTTAGGCCGGACTAGCGGGAGTAGCACAGATACGCAGTATTTT	CASSLGRTSGSSTDTQYF
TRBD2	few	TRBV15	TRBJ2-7	TGTGCCACCAGCAGAGATGGACTACTAGCGGGAGTGCGCTACGAGCAGTACTTC	CATSRDGLLAGVRYEQYF
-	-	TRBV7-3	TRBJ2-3	TGTGCCAGCAGCTCAACCGGGGTTTCGGGCACAGATACGCAGTATTTT	CASSSTGVSGTDTQYF
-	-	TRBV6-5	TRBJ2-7	TGTGCCAGCAGTTACTCGAATACGCAAACCTACGAGCAGTACTTC	CASSYSNTQTYEQYF
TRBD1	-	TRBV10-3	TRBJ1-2	TGTGCCATCAGTGAGTCGGGGACAGGGGGTTATGGCTACACCTTC	CAISESGTGGYGYTF
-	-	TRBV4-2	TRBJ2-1	TGTGCCAGCAGCCAAGTTCGAGACAATGAGCAGTTCTTC	CASSQVRDNEQFF
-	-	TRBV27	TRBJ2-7	TGTGCCAGCAGTTTATCGTGGGGGTTAACCTACGAGCAGTACTTC	CASSLSWGLTYEQYF
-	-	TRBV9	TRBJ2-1	TGTGCCAGCAGCTCTAGAGGGGAAAACTACAATGAGCAGTTCTTC	CASSSRGENYNEQFF
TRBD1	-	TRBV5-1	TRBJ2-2	TGCGCCAGCAGCTTGTGGACAGGGGGCTCCGGGGAGCTGTTTTTT	CASSLWTGGSGELFF
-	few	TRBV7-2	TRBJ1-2	TGTGCCAGCAGCTTAGGTCAGTCCTATGGCTACACCTTC	CASSLGQSYGYTF
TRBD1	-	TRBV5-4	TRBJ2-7	TGTGCCAGCAGCTTTTGGGACAGGGGGCGGGAGCAGTACTTC	CASSFWDRGREQYF
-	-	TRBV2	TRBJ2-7	TGTGCCAGCAGTGAAGAGGATATTGGTTCCTACGAGCAGTACTTC	CASSEEDIGSYEQYF
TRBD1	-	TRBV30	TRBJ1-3	TGTGCCTGGAACGGACAGGGGTTCATCCAGACCTCTGGAAACACCATATATTTT	CAWNGQGFIQTSGNTIYF
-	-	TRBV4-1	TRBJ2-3	TGCGCCAGCAGCCAAGATTGGACAGGACTAGGATCCGATACGCAGTATTTT	CASSQDWTGLGSDTQYF
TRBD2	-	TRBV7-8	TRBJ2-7	TGTGCCAGCAGCTTGGGGACTAGCGGACCCTACGAGCAGTACTTC	CASSLGTSGPYEQYF
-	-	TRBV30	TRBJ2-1	TGTGCCTGGAGTAGGATCCAGGAGCAGTTCTTC	CAWSRIQEQFF
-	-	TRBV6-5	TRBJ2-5	TGTGCCAGCAGTTACTTTTCCGGGCACCAAGAGACCCAGTACTTC	CASSYFSGHQETQYF
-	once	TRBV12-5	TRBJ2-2	TGTGCTAGTGGTTTGGGGAGGGACATACGCCCCGGGGAGCTGTTTTTT	CASGLGRDIRPGELFF
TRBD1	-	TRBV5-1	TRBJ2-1	TGCGCCAGCAGCTTGACCGGGACAGGGCCGGATGAGCAGTTCTTC	CASSLTGTGPDEQFF
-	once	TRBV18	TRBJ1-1	TGTGCCAGCTCACCGGGCGCAGGGCGTTTGACTGAAGCTTTCTTT	CASSPGAGRLTEAFF
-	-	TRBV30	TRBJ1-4	TGTGCCTGGATGGAACTTGCCCAACGTAGACTGTTTTTT	CAWMELAQRRLFF
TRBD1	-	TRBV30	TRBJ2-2	TGTGCCTGGAGTGTACGGACAGGGGGGAACACCGGGGAGCTGTTTTTT	CAWSVRTGGNTGELFF
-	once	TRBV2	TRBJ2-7	TGTGCCAGCAGTGAAGTTGGAGGACCGTACTACGAGCAGTACTTC	CASSEVGGPYYEQYF
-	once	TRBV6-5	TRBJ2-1	TGTGCCGCCTCCCAGGGCTGGGAGCAGTTCTTC	CAASQGWEQFF
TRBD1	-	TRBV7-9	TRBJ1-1	TGTGCCAGCAGCCCCCAGGGGGCCACTGAAGCTTTCTTT	CASSPQGATEAFF
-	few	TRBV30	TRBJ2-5	TGTGCCTGGACGGGAAACCAAGAGACCCAGTACTTC	CAWTGNQETQYF
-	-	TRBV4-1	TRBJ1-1	TGCGCCAGCAGCCAAGTGTCTCAGGGTCGCACTGAAGCTTTCTTT	CASSQVSQGRTEAFF
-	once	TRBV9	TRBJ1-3	TGTGCCAGCAGCGTAGGAGGAGCTGGAAACACCATATATTTT	CASSVGGAGNTIYF
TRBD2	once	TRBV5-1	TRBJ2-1	TGCGCCAGCAGCTTAACGACTAGCGGTTCCTACAATGAGCAGTTCTTC	CASSLTTSGSYNEQFF
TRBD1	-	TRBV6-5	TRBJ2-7	TGTGCCAGCAGGGGACAGGGGGTCCCCTACGAGCAGTACTTC	CASRGQGVPYEQYF
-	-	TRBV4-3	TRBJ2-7	TGCGCCAGCAGCCAAGATCAACAGGCCCCCTCCTACGAGCAGTACTTC	CASSQDQQAPSYEQYF
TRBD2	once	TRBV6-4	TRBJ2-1	TGTGCCAGCAGTGTGACTAGCGGCTCCTACAATGAGCAGTTCTTC	CASSVTSGSYNEQFF
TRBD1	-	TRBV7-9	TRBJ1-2	TGTGCCAGCAGCGCCGGGACAGGAAGAGATGGCGGCTACACCTTC	CASSAGTGRDGGYTF
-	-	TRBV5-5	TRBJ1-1	TGTGCCAGCAGCTTGGCCAGCAGGGGAGCTGAAGCTTTCTTT	CASSLASRGAEAFF
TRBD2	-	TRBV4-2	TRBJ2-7	TGTGCCAGCAGCCCTTCCCTAGCGGGAAGCTCCTACGAGCAGTACTTC	CASSPSLAGSSYEQYF
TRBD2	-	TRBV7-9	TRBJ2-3	TGTGCCAGCAGTTATAGCGGGAGCACAGATACGCAGTATTTT	CASSYSGSTDTQYF
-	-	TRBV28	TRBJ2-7	TGTGCCAGCAATTACAGGGCCTACGAGCAGTACTTC	CASNYRAYEQYF
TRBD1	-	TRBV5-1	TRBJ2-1	TGCGCCAGCAGCTTGTACAGGGGGCAGGTCAATGAGCAGTTCTTC	CASSLYRGQVNEQFF
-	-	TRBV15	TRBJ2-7	TGTGCCACCAGCGGGCGATTAGGGGGGGGATCCTACGAGCAGTACTTC	CATSGRLGGGSYEQYF